This is a list of T cell receptor beta chains from one sample in a study of CD8 T cell repertoires and HIV-1 epitope variants. Sequencing was performed with immunoSEQ multiplex PCR; in TCRdb, only in-frame clones are kept and a portion is missing. The sample gives fewer than 6,500 clones, around 65% of which show up once; around 40% is in the top ten. No antigen is known for these receptors. The sequenced material came from cultured CD8+ T cells derived from PBMCs. The receptors were sampled from a male donor with HIV. CDR3s include the opening cysteine and the closing phenylalanine or tryptophan. The D gene is left open where the match is weak. Not every row has a clone size; where given, it reads once, few, many or a size class.

clone size,J gene,D gene,V gene,CDR3 protein,CDR3 DNA
-,TRBJ1-1,-,TRBV27,CASSLKGLNTEAFF,TGTGCCAGCAGTTTAAAGGGACTGAACACTGAAGCTTTCTTT
-,TRBJ2-2,-,TRBV28,CASSLIGVNTGELFF,TGTGCCAGCAGTTTGATCGGGGTCAACACCGGGGAGCTGTTTTTT
-,TRBJ2-5,-,TRBV6-5,CASSYPGQETQYF,TGTGCCAGCAGTTACCCAGGGCAAGAGACCCAGTACTTC
-,TRBJ1-3,-,TRBV6-4,CASSDREGTIPSGNTIYF,TGTGCCAGCAGTGACCGCGAGGGGACTATCCCCTCTGGAAACACCATATATTTT
-,TRBJ1-4,-,TRBV7-2,CASSEEASVEKLFF,TGTGCCAGCAGCGAGGAGGCCTCCGTGGAAAAACTGTTTTTT
-,TRBJ2-5,TRBD2,TRBV29-1,CSVVLRGSGQETQYF,TGCAGCGTTGTATTGCGCGGGAGTGGGCAAGAGACCCAGTACTTC
-,TRBJ2-7,-,TRBV11-2,CASSHSGVYEQYF,TGTGCCAGCAGCCACAGCGGAGTCTACGAGCAGTACTTC
-,TRBJ2-1,-,TRBV5-6,CASSLPGDEQFF,TGTGCCAGCAGCCTACCAGGGGATGAGCAGTTCTTC
few,TRBJ2-7,-,TRBV6-4,CASTPYPWEQYF,TGTGCCAGCACCCCTTACCCCTGGGAGCAGTACTTC
-,TRBJ2-2,TRBD1,TRBV6-5,CASSYQGQPTPGELFF,TGTGCCAGCAGTTACCAGGGACAGCCCACTCCCGGGGAGCTGTTTTTT
-,TRBJ1-5,TRBD1,TRBV6-1,CASSEALRWRGGQINQPQHF,TGTGCCAGCAGTGAAGCGCTTCGGTGGCGGGGGGGACAGATCAATCAGCCCCAGCATTTT
few,TRBJ1-2,-,TRBV7-6,CASSEGVGDGYTF,TGTGCCAGCAGCGAAGGGGTTGGGGATGGCTACACCTTC
once,TRBJ1-2,TRBD1,TRBV7-3,CASSLWGRGRDGYTF,TGTGCCAGCAGCTTATGGGGCAGGGGGCGGGATGGCTACACCTTC
-,TRBJ2-3,-,TRBV9,CASSVDPTDTQYF,TGTGCCAGCAGCGTAGACCCCACAGATACGCAGTATTTT